This TCR beta chain was obtained from a study of post-analysis software for immune sequencing data. The overall study: Recorded disease courses covered relapsing-remitting, secondary progressive and progressive-relapsing multiple sclerosis. Some patients had no subtype annotation. Notes on the study in general: The five TRBV segments detected at higher frequency in patients than in controls included TRBV5-6, TRBV5-1 and TRBV20-1.

In the case of this clonotype: The antigen is undetermined.

Each TCR beta cDNA library carried unique molecular identifiers. T cells numbering about 0.9 to 11 million yielded cDNA molecules that totaled some 500,000. TCRdb used MiXCR to reprocess the PCR reads, holding one entry per CDR3 protein. The sample holds roughly 200,000 distinct CDR3 sequences, roughly 30% seen once. CDR1 and CDR2 from the germline V gene are SGHNT and YENEEA. The CDR3 has 14 amino acids. Trimming removed 3 bases at V and 8 bases at J, with 14 bases between. This TCR derives from a girl younger than 18 with multiple sclerosis. The chain has TRBV11-3 and TRBJ2-1, with D possibly matching TRBD2 (6 bases). What was sequenced was blood. CDR3: CASSFVLQRDEQFF. In nucleotides, the CDR3 is TGTGCCAGCAGCTTCGTTCTCCAGCGGGATGAGCAGTTCTTC.